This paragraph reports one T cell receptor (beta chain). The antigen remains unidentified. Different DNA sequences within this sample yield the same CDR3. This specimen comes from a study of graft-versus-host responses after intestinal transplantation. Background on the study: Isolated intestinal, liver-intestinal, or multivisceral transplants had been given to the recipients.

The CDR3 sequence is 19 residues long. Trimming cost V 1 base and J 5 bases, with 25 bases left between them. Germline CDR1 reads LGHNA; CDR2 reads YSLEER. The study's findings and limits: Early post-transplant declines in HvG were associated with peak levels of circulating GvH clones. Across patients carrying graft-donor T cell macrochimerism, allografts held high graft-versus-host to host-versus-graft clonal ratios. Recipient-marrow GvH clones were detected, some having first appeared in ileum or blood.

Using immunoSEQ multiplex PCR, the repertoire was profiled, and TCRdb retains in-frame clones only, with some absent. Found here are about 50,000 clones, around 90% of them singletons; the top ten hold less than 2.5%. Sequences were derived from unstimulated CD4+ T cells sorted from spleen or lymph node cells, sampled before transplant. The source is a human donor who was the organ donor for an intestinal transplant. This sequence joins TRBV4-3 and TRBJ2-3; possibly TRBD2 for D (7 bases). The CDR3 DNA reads TGCGCCAGCAGCCAAGCTGGGGGCGCGGTAGCGGGTCATGGAGATACGCAGTATTTT. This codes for CASSQAGGAVAGHGDTQYF.